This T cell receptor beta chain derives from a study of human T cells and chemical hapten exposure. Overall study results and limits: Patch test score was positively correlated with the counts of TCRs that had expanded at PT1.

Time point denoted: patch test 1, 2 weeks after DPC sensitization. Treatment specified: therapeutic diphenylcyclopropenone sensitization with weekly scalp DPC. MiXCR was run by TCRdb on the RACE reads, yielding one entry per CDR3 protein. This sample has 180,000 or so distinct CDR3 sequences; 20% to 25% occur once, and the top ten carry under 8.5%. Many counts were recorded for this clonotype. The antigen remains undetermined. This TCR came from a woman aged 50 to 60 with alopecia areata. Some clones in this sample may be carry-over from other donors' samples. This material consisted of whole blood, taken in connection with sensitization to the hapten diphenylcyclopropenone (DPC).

CDR3 sequence (DNA): TGTGCCAGCAGCCCCCGGGCGGGAGGTGAGCAGTTCTTC. Protein product: CASSPRAGGEQFF. The genes are TRBV11-2 and TRBJ2-1; 8 positions match TRBD2. V was clipped by 5 bases and J by 9 bases; unmatched bases: 6. The CDR3 covers 13 residues. Germline V gives CDR1 SGHAT, CDR2 FQNNGV.